These 17 T cell receptor beta chains came from one sample sequenced in a study of early T cells in non-severe SARS-CoV-2 infection. TCRdb re-analysed the 5' RACE reads in MiXCR, keeping a single row per CDR3 protein. The sample holds fewer than 30,000 distinct CDR3 sequences, 3.5% to 4.5% seen once. The sequencing sample was made of whole blood. All receptors derive from an adult who was a healthcare worker with PCR-confirmed SARS-CoV-2 infection or an uninfected control (not recorded which).

This clonotype was recorded many times. The rearrangement uses TRBV29-1 and TRBJ2-6; tentatively, D is TRBD2 (5 bases). The CDR3 length is 13 residues. Germline CDR1 is SQVTM and CDR2 is ANQGSEA. V was shortened by 7 bases and J by 0 bases, with 7 bases between the two germline ends. In DNA, the CDR3 is TGCAGCGCCCGGGACTCTGGGGCCAACGTCCTGACTTTC. This codes for CSARDSGANVLTF.

There are many counts of this clonotype. The chain is built from TRBV5-1 and TRBJ2-5; 9 bases align to TRBD1. Germline CDR1 reads SGHRS; CDR2 reads YFSETQ. V gave up 4 bases and J gave up 4 bases; unmatched junction bases: 5. This CDR3 has 14 amino acids. CDR3 DNA: TGCGCCAGCAGCCCGGGGACAGGGTCAGAGACCCAGTACTTC. This encodes CASSPGTGSETQYF.

This clonotype has a count of ten or more. CDR3 sequence reads: CASSPRGAYEQYF. In nucleotides, the CDR3 is TGTGCCAGCAGCCCCAGGGGCGCGTACGAGCAGTACTTC. V usage is TRBV11-2 and J usage is TRBJ2-7; perhaps TRBD1 as D (6 bases). Germline CDR1 is SGHAT and CDR2 is FQNNGV. This CDR3 region has 13 residues. Deletions cut 5 bases from V and 4 bases from J, with 12 bases between.

This clonotype was seen at least ten times. This chain links TRBV20-1 with TRBJ2-1, with TRBD2 matching 8 bases. V was pared by 6 bases and J by 7 bases, with 17 bases of the junction left unmatched. CDR1 and CDR2 (germline): DFQATT, SNEGSKA (reference sequence). This CDR3 spans 16 amino acids. CDR3: CSAESLGTSFINEQFF. In DNA form, the CDR3 reads TGCAGTGCCGAAAGCCTGGGGACTAGTTTCATAAATGAGCAGTTCTTC.

This clonotype showed up many times. This chain uses TRBV12-3 or TRBV12-4 with TRBJ1-2; no firm D call. Trimming cost V 1 base and J 4 bases, with 4 bases left between them. The CDR3 extends over 12 amino acids. CDR3 DNA: TGTGCCAGCAGTTTAGTCCCCTATGGCTACACCTTC. This gives the protein CASSLVPYGYTF.

The table lists this clonotype with a few counts. The chain recombines TRBV2 with TRBJ1-5; possibly TRBD1 for D (5 bases). This CDR3 has 15 residues. The germline gives CDR1 SNHLY, CDR2 FYNNEI. With 3 bases removed from V and 1 base from J, the gap between germline ends came to 10 bases. This CDR3 reads CASSDQGRSNQPQHF. DNA of the CDR3: TGTGCCAGCAGTGACCAGGGTAGGAGCAATCAGCCCCAGCATTTT.

This clonotype was seen repeatedly, ten times or more. The chain is built from TRBV25-1 and TRBJ2-5, with 10 bases aligning to TRBD2. Germline V gene sequence: CDR1 MGHDK, CDR2 SYGVNS. The CDR3 length is 15 residues. The V gene end was trimmed by 6 bases and the J gene end by 4 bases; junction bases not matched to a gene: 8. The CDR3 DNA sequence: TGTGCCAGCAGCAGGGATAGCGGGGGGCGAGAGACCCAGTACTTC. This codes for CASSRDSGGRETQYF.

This clonotype occurred many times. The chain has TRBV21-1 and TRBJ1-5. TRBV21-1 is annotated as a pseudogene. The CDR3 loop spans 17 amino acids. Here the CDR3 reads CASSKVKSGGGNQPQHF. The CDR3 DNA sequence: TGTGCCAGCAGCAAAGTGAAGTCCGGGGGTGGCAATCAGCCCCAGCATTTT.

This clonotype showed up many times. V usage is TRBV12-5 and J usage is TRBJ2-1; weak D call: TRBD1 (6 bases). The length of the CDR3 is 13 residues. Trimming took off 6 bases at V and 7 bases at J, with 13 bases between the two ends. From germline, CDR1 is LGHNT and CDR2 FRNRAP. This CDR3 is CASGTGHKNEQFF. CDR3 nucleotides: TGTGCTAGTGGCACGGGACATAAGAATGAGCAGTTCTTC.

There are a few counts of this clonotype. The chain has TRBV5-1 and TRBJ2-3, with D unclear. Trimming took 0 bases from V and 2 from J, leaving 7 bases between them. The CDR3 runs to 14 residues. Germline CDR1 SGHRS, CDR2 YFSETQ. The CDR3 nucleotides are TGCGCCAGCAGCTTGGCCTACCTCACAGATACGCAGTATTTT. It specifies CASSLAYLTDTQYF.

In its sample, this clonotype was seen many times. V gene TRBV5-1 combines with J gene TRBJ2-3, with TRBD1 matching over 8 bases. Germline assignment: CDR1 SGHRS and CDR2 YFSETQ. The CDR3 is 15 residues long. Losses at the gene ends were 5 bases for V and 2 bases for J; bases not matched to a gene: 7. CDR3 sequence (DNA): TGCGCCAGCAGAGAGACAGGGGTGGCCACAGATACGCAGTATTTT. It codes for CASRETGVATDTQYF.

This clonotype was found many times. This chain connects TRBV7-9 to TRBJ1-4, with no clear D. Germline lookup yields CDR1 SEHNR and CDR2 FQNEAQ (reference sequence). Trimming shortened V by 3 bases and J by 4 bases, and 9 bases separated the two germline ends. CDR3 length: 14 residues. This CDR3 reads CASSFSEGNEKLFF. The CDR3 coding sequence is TGTGCCAGCAGCTTCTCCGAGGGTAATGAAAAACTGTTTTTT.

This clonotype has a count of ten or more. V usage is TRBV6-2 or TRBV6-3 and J usage is TRBJ1-1; TRBD1 might be the D (5 bases). The germline V gene encodes CDR1 MNHEY and CDR2 SVGEGT. The CDR3 is 15 residues long. The V gene lost 2 bases and the J gene lost 2 bases, with 12 bases spanning the gap. The chain's CDR3 is CASSYAPRVNTEAFF. CDR3 sequence (DNA): TGTGCCAGCAGTTACGCTCCCAGGGTTAACACTGAAGCTTTCTTT.

This clonotype was detected only a few times. A read error may be the cause here, since a much bigger clone is one base away. The CDR3 DNA reads TGTGCCAGCGGCCAAGAGACAGGGACCGATAATTCACCCCTCCACTTT. This codes for CASGQETGTDNSPLHF. The chain links TRBV4-2 to TRBJ1-6, with 7 bases lining up with TRBD1. Germline V gene sequence: CDR1 LGHNA, CDR2 YNFKEQ. This CDR3 is 16 amino acids long.

The table lists this clonotype with many counts. The V call is TRBV2, the J call TRBJ2-3, with D unresolved. V was trimmed by 2 bases and J by 2 bases, leaving 5 bases between them. CDR3 length: 13 amino acids. From germline, CDR1 is SNHLY and CDR2 FYNNEI. CDR3 region: CASSEPFTDTQYF. The CDR3 nucleotides read TGTGCCAGCAGTGAACCATTCACAGATACGCAGTATTTT.

Judged by abundance, this clonotype is medium-sized. V usage is TRBV4-1 and J usage is TRBJ2-7; D may be TRBD1 or TRBD2 (5 bases each). V shed 5 bases and J shed 3 bases, with 14 bases lying between them. The CDR3 totals 14 residues. CDR1 and CDR2 from the germline V gene are MGHRA and YSYEKL. This chain's CDR3 is CASSGTGTVYEQYF. CDR3 coding DNA: TGCGCCAGCAGCGGTACCGGGACGGTCTACGAGCAGTACTTC.

This clonotype showed up many times. The J gene is TRBJ2-4, the V gene TRBV28, with no clear D. This CDR3 has 12 residues. CDR1 is MDHEN, CDR2 SYDVKM, per germline. V lost 1 base to trimming and J lost 8 bases, with 6 bases between them. In DNA, the CDR3 is TGTGCCAGCAGTTTATATGGGGACATTCAGTACTTC. It translates to CASSLYGDIQYF.